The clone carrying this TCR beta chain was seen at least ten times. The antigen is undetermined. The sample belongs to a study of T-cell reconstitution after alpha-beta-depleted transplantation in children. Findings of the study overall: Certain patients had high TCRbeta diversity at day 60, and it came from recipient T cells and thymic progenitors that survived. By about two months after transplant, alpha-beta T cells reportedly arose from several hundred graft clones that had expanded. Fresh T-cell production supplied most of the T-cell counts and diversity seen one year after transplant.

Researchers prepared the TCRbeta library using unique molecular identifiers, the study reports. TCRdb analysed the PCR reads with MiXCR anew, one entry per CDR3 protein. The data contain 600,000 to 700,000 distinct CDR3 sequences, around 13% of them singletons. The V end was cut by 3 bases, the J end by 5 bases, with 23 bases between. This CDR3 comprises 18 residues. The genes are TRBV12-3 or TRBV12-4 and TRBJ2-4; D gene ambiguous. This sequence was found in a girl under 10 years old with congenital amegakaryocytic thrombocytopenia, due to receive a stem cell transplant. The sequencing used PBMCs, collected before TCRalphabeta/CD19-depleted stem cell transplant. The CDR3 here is CASSLSGLGPALQNIQYF. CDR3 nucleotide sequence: TGTGCCAGCAGTTTGTCGGGTTTGGGCCCCGCTTTGCAAAACATTCAGTACTTC.